These 25 T cell receptor beta chains were sequenced from one sample in a study of Graves' ophthalmopathy and Graves' hyperthyroidism. Transcripts of RNA were the source for amplifying TCR beta CDR3 regions. An initial RT-PCR round employing HTBI primers preceded a second-round multiplex PCR. TCRdb re-analysed the multiplex PCR reads in MiXCR, keeping a single row per CDR3 protein. Among around 340,000 distinct CDR3 sequences listed, 17% were seen once. Sequenced input: peripheral blood. The receptor source for this set is an adult man with Graves' ophthalmopathy.

This clonotype occurred many times. J is TRBJ1-2 and V is TRBV6-1; the D gene is possibly TRBD1 (5 bases). From germline, CDR1 is MNHNS and CDR2 SASEGT. The CDR3 sequence is 16 residues long. The ends were cut back, 3 bases at V and 8 bases at J, with 22 bases in the middle. CDR3 amino acids: CASSDYTFGIGDGYTF. The CDR3 DNA sequence: TGTGCCAGCAGTGATTATACGTTCGGTATAGGGGACGGCTACACCTTC.

The table lists this clonotype with many counts. This chain links TRBV15 with TRBJ1-1; D not certain. Germline CDR1 and CDR2: LNHNV and YYDKDF (reference sequence). The CDR3 totals 13 residues. Trimming took 0 bases from V and 7 from J, leaving 9 bases between them. CDR3 protein: CATSRDLNLEAFF. The CDR3 coding sequence is TGTGCCACCAGCAGAGATCTCAATCTTGAAGCTTTCTTT. The whole variable domain, filled in from reference TRBV15 and TRBJ1-1, reads DAMVIQNPRYQVTQFGKPVTLSCSQTLNHNVMYWYQQKSSQAPKLLFHYYDKDFNNEADTPDNFQSRRPNTSFCFLDIRSPGLGDTAMYLCATSRDLNLEAFFGQGTRLTVV.

This clonotype was counted ten times or more. The chain is built from TRBV7-2 and TRBJ2-5; no definite D call. Trimming stripped 3 bases from V and 2 bases from J, with 13 bases between. The germline CDR1 and CDR2 sequences are SGHTA and FQGNSA. This CDR3 region has 15 residues. CDR3 DNA sequence: TGTGCCAGCAGCTTTGTCTCGCTTCCACAAGAGACCCAGTACTTC. Translation: CASSFVSLPQETQYF.

The chain combines TRBV12-3 or TRBV12-4 with TRBJ2-5, with 7 positions matching TRBD1. V lost 6 bases to trimming and J lost 6 bases; unmatched junction nucleotides: 10. CDR3 length: 14 amino acids. CDR3 in DNA: TGTGCCAGCAGCCAGGACAGGAATAAACAGACCCAGTACTTC. Amino acids: CASSQDRNKQTQYF.

This clonotype was counted ten times or more. V and J are TRBV30 and TRBJ2-7; 8 positions match TRBD2. V lost 3 bases to trimming and J lost 6 bases; unmatched junction nucleotides: 13. CDR1 and CDR2 from the germline V gene are GTSNPN and SVGIG (reference sequence). This CDR3 is built from 15 residues. CDR3 bases: TGTGCCTGGAGCGGGCACCCGGGGGGGAGGGGCGAGCAGTACTTC. The encoded protein is CAWSGHPGGRGEQYF.

V usage is TRBV6-5 and J usage is TRBJ1-1; D call uncertain. The CDR3 has 14 amino acids. Germline loops: CDR1 MNHEY, CDR2 SVGAGI. V was cut by 4 bases and J by 5 bases, with 14 bases left in between. CDR3 loop: CASSLSNLGTEAFF. CDR3 DNA sequence: TGTGCCAGCAGTTTATCGAATCTGGGGACTGAAGCTTTCTTT.

Many counts were recorded for this clonotype. The CDR3 protein is CASSLDLPTRETQYF. The CDR3 nucleotides read TGTGCCAGCAGCTTAGACCTCCCCACCCGGGAGACCCAGTACTTC. This chain connects TRBV7-8 to TRBJ2-5; no clear D. The germline V gene has CDR1 SGHVS and CDR2 FQNEAQ. The CDR3 has 15 amino acids. With 1 base removed from V and 5 bases from J, the gap between germline ends came to 14 bases. Looking up the rest from reference TRBV7-8 and TRBJ2-5 gives the full variable domain: GAGVSQSPRYKVAKRGQDVALRCDPISGHVSLFWYQQALGQGPEFLTYFQNEAQLDKSGLPSDRFFAERPEGSVSTLKIQRTQQEDSAVYLCASSLDLPTRETQYFGPGTRLLVL.

This clonotype was seen at least ten times. This chain uses TRBV30 with TRBJ2-5, with 8 bases identical to TRBD2. The CDR3 covers 16 residues. V dropped 1 base and J dropped 5; count of bases not matched to a gene: 12. Germline values: CDR1 GTSNPN, CDR2 SVGIG (reference sequence). This CDR3 reads CAWSEPGLAVGETQYF. CDR3 DNA: TGTGCCTGGAGTGAACCTGGACTAGCCGTCGGGGAGACCCAGTACTTC.

This clonotype showed up many times. The chain employs TRBV7-9 and TRBJ1-1; 7 positions match TRBD1. Losses at the gene ends were 5 bases for V and 5 bases for J; bases not matched to a gene: 8. The CDR3 totals 14 residues. Germline assignment: CDR1 SEHNR and CDR2 FQNEAQ (reference sequence). The CDR3: CASSPRGTGTEAFF. Here the CDR3 DNA reads TGTGCCAGCAGCCCCAGGGGGACGGGTACTGAAGCTTTCTTT.

Many counts were recorded for this clonotype. The chain combines TRBV12-3 or TRBV12-4 with TRBJ2-5; 9 nucleotides line up with TRBD1. CDR3 size: 12 residues. V lost 6 bases and J lost 7; bases outside the gene matches: 3. Here the CDR3 reads CASRTGGGTQYF. The CDR3 bases are TGTGCCAGCAGGACAGGGGGTGGGACCCAGTACTTC.

About this clonotype: One end of the junction does not line up with germline, which may come from a read error. This chain links TRBV20-1 with TRBJ1-2; D ambiguous. The CDR3 is 13 amino acids. Germline CDR1 reads DFQATT; CDR2 reads SNEGSKA (reference sequence). The CDR3 spells CSARVFVGYGYIF. The CDR3 DNA sequence: TGCAGTGCTAGAGTTTTCGTAGGTTATGGCTACATCTTC.

V and J are TRBV28 and TRBJ1-2; D gene uncertain. Germline V gene lookup returns CDR1 MDHEN and CDR2 SYDVKM. Trimming took 2 bases from V and 0 from J, leaving 10 bases between them. CDR3 length equals 15 residues. CDR3 coding DNA: TGTGCCAGCAGTTTAGCGCAGCAAACTAACTATGGCTACACCTTC. This gives the protein CASSLAQQTNYGYTF.

Many counts were recorded for this clonotype. J is TRBJ2-7 and V is TRBV2, with 13 bases that match TRBD2. Germline V gene data show CDR1 as SNHLY and CDR2 as FYNNEI. The CDR3 is made up of 14 amino acids. With 7 bases clipped from V and 2 bases from J, the junction kept 2 bases outside the gene matches. In DNA, the CDR3 is TGTGCCAGCAAGGGGACTAGCGGGACCTACGAGCAGTACTTC. This translates into CASKGTSGTYEQYF.

At least ten counts were recorded for this clonotype. The chain's CDR3 is CASRDTDTQYF. CDR3 nucleotide sequence: TGTGCCAGCCGAGACACAGATACGCAGTATTTT. The rearrangement joins TRBV28 to TRBJ2-3; D gene ambiguous. The germline V gene encodes CDR1 MDHEN and CDR2 SYDVKM. Trimming cost V 8 bases and J 2 bases, with 5 bases left between them. This CDR3 is built from 11 residues. Looking up the rest from reference TRBV28 and TRBJ2-3 gives the full variable domain: DVKVTQSSRYLVKRTGEKVFLECVQDMDHENMFWYRQDPGLGLRLIYFSYDVKMKEKGDIPEGYSVSREKKERFSLILESASTNQTSMYLCASRDTDTQYFGPGTRLTVL.

The chain couples TRBV6-2 or TRBV6-3 to TRBJ1-1; TRBD1 might be the D (5 bases). The CDR3 extends over 14 amino acids. The germline V gene encodes CDR1 MNHEY and CDR2 SVGEGT. V was pared by 6 bases and J by 1 base, with 12 bases between. The CDR3 region has the DNA TGTGCCAGCAGACGCGGACACTGGAACACTGAAGCTTTCTTT. It codes for CASRRGHWNTEAFF.

This clonotype was picked up many times. The chain recombines TRBV20-1 with TRBJ1-1; no clear D. Trimming stripped 5 bases from V and 4 bases from J, with 14 bases between. The germline V gene has CDR1 DFQATT and CDR2 SNEGSKA (reference sequence). The CDR3 loop spans 13 amino acids. CDR3 loop: CSAPGKLGTEAFF. In DNA, the CDR3 is TGCAGTGCTCCCGGGAAACTGGGCACTGAAGCTTTCTTT.

The CDR3 DNA reads as TGCGCCAGCAGCGGTAGGGGGATGGACACTGAAGCTTTCTTT. This sequence encodes CASSGRGMDTEAFF. The rearrangement links TRBV5-1 to TRBJ1-1; D is possibly TRBD1 (6 bases). This CDR3 contains 14 residues. V lost 4 bases and J 3 bases, leaving 13 bases between the germline ends. In germline, CDR1 is SGHRS, CDR2 YFSETQ.

This clonotype was recorded many times. The V gene is TRBV19, the J gene TRBJ1-1, with D perhaps TRBD1 (5 bases). Per the germline V gene, CDR1 is LNHDA and CDR2 is SQIVND (reference sequence). The length of the CDR3 is 13 residues. V dropped 3 bases and J dropped 6 bases, with 11 bases sitting between them. The CDR3 loop reads CASSIGGSAEAFF. The CDR3 region has the DNA TGTGCCAGTAGTATCGGGGGATCCGCTGAAGCTTTCTTT.

This clonotype was detected many times. The V gene is TRBV19, the J gene TRBJ2-7; TRBD2 might be the D (7 bases). This CDR3 comprises 12 residues. Deletions cut 5 bases from V and 6 bases from J, with 11 bases between. Per germline, CDR1 LNHDA and CDR2 SQIVND (reference sequence). This chain's CDR3 is CASSDGGPEQYF. The DNA for the CDR3 is TGTGCCAGTAGTGACGGGGGGCCCGAGCAGTACTTC.

The genes are TRBV18 and TRBJ2-2; D is undetermined. Trimming left V 2 bases short and J 7 bases short, with 5 bases between. Germline loops: CDR1 KGHSH, CDR2 LQKENI. This CDR3 comprises 12 residues. This CDR3 reads CASSPAGGELFF. The CDR3 nucleotides are TGTGCCAGCTCACCAGCAGGCGGGGAGCTGTTTTTT.

This clonotype was seen many times. The chain carries TRBV30 and TRBJ1-2; 9 nucleotides align to TRBD1. CDR1 is GTSNPN, CDR2 SVGIG, per germline (reference sequence). V shed 3 bases and J 2 bases; nucleotides not matched to a gene: 4. The CDR3 covers 14 residues. CDR3 in DNA: TGTGCCTGGAGCCGAGGGACAGGGAACTATGGCTACACCTTC. Encoded protein: CAWSRGTGNYGYTF. The full variable domain, with the rest looked up from reference TRBV30 and TRBJ1-2, is SQTIHQWPATLVQPVGSPLSLECTVEGTSNPNLYWYRQAAGRGLQLLFYSVGIGQISSEVPQNLSASRPQDRQFILSSKKLLLSDSGFYLCAWSRGTGNYGYTFGSGTRLTVV.

This clonotype appeared many times. V gene TRBV7-2 combines with J gene TRBJ2-5; 7 bases are a match to TRBD2. Germline trimming cut 1 base from V and 4 bases from J; bases unmatched to any gene: 9. Germline CDR1 and CDR2: SGHTA and FQGNSA. This CDR3 is built from 16 residues. The chain's CDR3 is CASSLGQASGGETQYF. In DNA, the CDR3 is TGTGCCAGCAGCTTAGGGCAGGCTAGCGGTGGAGAGACCCAGTACTTC.

This clonotype was seen at least ten times. The V and J genes are TRBV10-3 and TRBJ1-3; perhaps TRBD1 as D (5 bases). CDR1 and CDR2 (germline): ENHRY, SYGVKD. The ends were cut back, 0 bases at V and 2 bases at J, with 14 bases in the middle. The CDR3 is 17 residues long. CDR3 sequence: CAISESLWGVTGNTIYF. The DNA of the CDR3 is TGTGCCATCAGTGAGTCATTATGGGGCGTTACTGGAAACACCATATATTTT.

This clonotype has at least ten counts. This chain's CDR3 is CASSERRGRRYTF. The CDR3 DNA reads TGTGCCAGCAGTGAGCGGAGGGGGCGCCGCTACACCTTC. This chain links TRBV2 with TRBJ1-2, with 7 nucleotides matching TRBD1. The CDR3 is 13 amino acids. Germline V lookup: CDR1 SNHLY, CDR2 FYNNEI. Unmatched junction bases numbered 7, after V lost 3 bases and J lost 9 bases.

This clonotype appeared a single time. This rearrangement joins TRBV4-2 to TRBJ2-7, with TRBD2 as a possible D gene (6 bases). Looked up from germline, CDR1 is LGHNA and CDR2 is YNFKEQ. CDR3 size: 16 residues. V dropped 2 bases and J dropped 5 bases, with 19 bases sitting between them. The CDR3 protein is CASSQISSGVSNEQYF. The DNA of the CDR3 is TGTGCCAGCAGCCAAATAAGTTCGGGGGTATCGAACGAGCAGTACTTC.